One and the same sample provided the 15 T cell receptor beta chains below, sequenced in a study of T cells in narcolepsy. Produced via immunoSEQ multiplex PCR; TCRdb's table is partial and in-frame only. The data show fewer than 40,000 clones, with 81% seen just once and roughly 2% held by the top ten. The sample comprised memory (CD45RA-) CD4+ T cells from blood. Receptor source: a human donor in good health.

The V and J genes are TRBV11-2 and TRBJ2-3; the match to TRBD2 covers 10 bases. Germline assignment: CDR1 SGHAT and CDR2 FQNNGV. The V and J ends lost 3 bases and 3 bases, in that order; junction bases with no gene match: 3. The CDR3 covers 15 residues. The CDR3 DNA is TGTGCCAGCAGCTTGGTAGCGGGGGGTACAGATACGCAGTATTTT. This translates into CASSLVAGGTDTQYF.

The rearrangement joins TRBV7-7 to TRBJ2-1, with D tentatively TRBD2 (5 bases). The CDR3 is 13 residues long. Trimming removed 5 bases from V and 8 bases from J, with 13 bases in between. From germline, CDR1 is SSHAT and CDR2 FNYEAQ (reference sequence). CDR3 residues: CASSPLAGDEQFF. CDR3 nucleotides: TGTGCCAGCAGCCCATTAGCCGGGGATGAGCAGTTCTTC. Complete variable domain (other parts from reference TRBV7-7 and TRBJ2-1): GAGVSQSPRYKVTKRGQDVTLRCDPISSHATLYWYQQALGQGPEFLTYFNYEAQPDKSGLPSDRFSAERPEGSISTLTIQRTEQRDSAMYRCASSPLAGDEQFFGPGTRLTVL.

The genes are TRBV19 and TRBJ2-7; 9 nucleotides align to TRBD1. The CDR3 extends over 15 amino acids. J was trimmed by 2 bases and V by 3 bases; bases with no gene match: 5. In germline, CDR1 is LNHDA, CDR2 SQIVND (reference sequence). CDR3 sequence (DNA): TGTGCCAGTAGTATTGGGGGGACAGGGACCTACGAGCAGTACTTC. Protein: CASSIGGTGTYEQYF.

The chain links TRBV5-1 to TRBJ2-7; no clear D gene. V shed 4 bases and J shed 4 bases, with 12 bases lying between them. This CDR3 spans 13 amino acids. CDR1 SGHRS and CDR2 YFSETQ come from the germline V gene. As DNA, the CDR3 is TGCGCCAGCAGCCAAGGAGACTGGTACGAGCAGTACTTC. Its protein is CASSQGDWYEQYF. Full variable domain (missing parts from reference TRBV5-1 and TRBJ2-7): KAGVTQTPRYLIKTRGQQVTLSCSPISGHRSVSWYQQTPGQGLQFLFEYFSETQRNKGNFPGRFSGRQFSNSRSEMNVSTLELGDSALYLCASSQGDWYEQYFGPGTRLTVT.

This rearrangement joins TRBV7-9 to TRBJ2-7; D call uncertain. The germline V gene encodes CDR1 SEHNR and CDR2 FQNEAQ (reference sequence). CDR3 length equals 15 residues. The V and J ends lost 1 base and 3 bases respectively, with 13 bases between them. CDR3 sequence reads: CASSLVDLLSYEQYF. As DNA, the CDR3 is TGTGCCAGCAGCTTAGTCGACCTTTTGAGCTACGAGCAGTACTTC.

The V and J genes are TRBV7-8 and TRBJ1-4; no clear D gene. CDR1 and CDR2 (germline): SGHVS, FQNEAQ. V was cut by 6 bases and J by 4 bases, with 12 bases left in between. The CDR3 contains 14 residues. CDR3 DNA sequence: TGTGCCAGCAGGAGGAGACCTTATAATGAAAAACTGTTTTTT. The encoded protein is CASRRRPYNEKLFF. The full variable domain, in which reference TRBV7-8 and TRBJ1-4 provide the parts outside the CDR3, is GAGVSQSPRYKVAKRGQDVALRCDPISGHVSLFWYQQALGQGPEFLTYFQNEAQLDKSGLPSDRFFAERPEGSVSTLKIQRTQQEDSAVYLCASRRRPYNEKLFFGSGTQLSVL.

The chain is built from TRBV6-4 and TRBJ1-1, with D possibly matching TRBD1 (5 bases). Germline V gene sequence: CDR1 MRHNA, CDR2 SNTAGT. The length of the CDR3 is 15 residues. Trimming shortened V by 10 bases and J by 6 bases, and 24 bases separated the two germline ends. The CDR3 coding sequence is TGTGCCACCCCTTTCGTTGGCCGGGACTCTCCTGAAGCTTTCTTT. This codes for CATPFVGRDSPEAFF.

The V gene is TRBV11-2, the J gene TRBJ1-2; 7 bases are shared with TRBD1. V was pared by 6 bases and J by 8 bases, with 9 bases of the junction left unmatched. Germline assignment: CDR1 SGHAT and CDR2 FQNNGV. CDR3 length: 13 amino acids. This CDR3 reads CASSRTGDGGYTF. DNA of the CDR3: TGTGCCAGCAGTCGCACAGGGGATGGAGGCTACACCTTC.

The chain has TRBV11-3 and TRBJ2-7; 7 nucleotides line up with TRBD1. After removal of 6 bases from V and 5 bases from J, the junction contained 7 bases not matched to a gene. The CDR3 contains 13 residues. Per germline, CDR1 SGHNT and CDR2 YENEEA. The CDR3 spells CASRFRQGDEQYF. In DNA, the CDR3 is TGTGCCAGCAGGTTCCGACAGGGCGACGAGCAGTACTTC.

CDR3 region: CAISDSGATGANVLTF. The CDR3 nucleotides read TGTGCCATCAGTGACTCAGGGGCTACTGGGGCCAACGTCCTGACTTTC. V usage is TRBV10-3 and J usage is TRBJ2-6, with D possibly TRBD1 on 6 matching bases. Per the germline V gene, CDR1 is ENHRY and CDR2 is SYGVKD. The CDR3 loop spans 16 amino acids. V was cut by 3 bases and J by 2 bases, with 11 bases left in between.

The chain joins TRBV7-8 to TRBJ2-1, with D perhaps matching TRBD2 (6 bases). Germline V gene lookup returns CDR1 SGHVS and CDR2 FQNEAQ. V lost 5 bases to trimming and J lost 0 bases, with 14 bases between them. This CDR3 region has 16 residues. CDR3 protein: CASSPERVSSYNEQFF. As DNA, the CDR3 is TGTGCCAGCAGCCCTGAGCGGGTGAGCTCCTACAATGAGCAGTTCTTC. The full variable domain, rest sourced from reference TRBV7-8 and TRBJ2-1, is GAGVSQSPRYKVAKRGQDVALRCDPISGHVSLFWYQQALGQGPEFLTYFQNEAQLDKSGLPSDRFFAERPEGSVSTLKIQRTQQEDSAVYLCASSPERVSSYNEQFFGPGTRLTVL.

This chain uses TRBV11-2 with TRBJ2-1; TRBD1 matches at 8 bases. This CDR3 comprises 12 residues. V shed 5 bases and J 12 bases; nucleotides not matched to a gene: 6. The germline V gene encodes CDR1 SGHAT and CDR2 FQNNGV. CDR3 nucleotide sequence: TGTGCCAGCAGCCAGGACAGGGTGGGGCAGTTCTTC. It is translated as CASSQDRVGQFF.

The chain recombines TRBV11-3 with TRBJ2-1; 14 bases are a match to TRBD2. After removal of 5 bases from V and 4 bases from J, the junction contained 7 bases not matched to a gene. The germline CDR1 and CDR2 sequences are SGHNT and YENEEA. The CDR3 runs to 17 residues. CDR3 sequence reads: CASSPGTSGSRYNEQFF. CDR3 in DNA: TGTGCCAGCAGCCCAGGGACTAGCGGGAGTCGGTACAATGAGCAGTTCTTC.

The J gene is TRBJ1-2, the V gene TRBV7-9; a weak D match, TRBD1 (5 bases). The V gene's germline CDR1 is SEHNR and CDR2 FQNEAQ (reference sequence). V lost 2 bases and J lost 0, with 10 bases in between. The CDR3 covers 15 residues. CDR3 coding DNA: TGTGCCAGCAGCTTAACCGGGACGGCTAACTATGGCTACACCTTC. Protein: CASSLTGTANYGYTF.

This chain links TRBV30 with TRBJ2-4; tentative D call: TRBD1 (5 bases). Trimming took 4 bases from V and 4 from J, leaving 11 bases between them. The CDR3 loop spans 13 amino acids. Per germline, CDR1 GTSNPN and CDR2 SVGIG (reference sequence). Here the CDR3 DNA reads TGTGCCTGGAACTGGGCAGGGAAAAACATTCAGTACTTC. Translating gives CAWNWAGKNIQYF.